A single sample gave rise to the 17 T cell receptor beta chains below, sequenced in a study of regulatory T cells in long-lasting Graves disease. Stated time point: newly diagnosed GD, antithyroid drugs for less than 3 months. Construction of the TCR library relied on RNA isolated from PBMCs. Assembly of TCR beta libraries relied on iRepertoire HTBI primers together with Arm-PCR of CDR3 regions. TCRdb re-called the multiplex PCR reads with MiXCR, one entry per CDR3 protein. The sample holds over 300,000 distinct CDR3 sequences; roughly 16% are singletons and the top ten take over 20%. The sample in question was peripheral blood mononuclear cells (PBMCs), obtained at new diagnosis, from a patient treated with antithyroid drugs. These receptors were collected from a female donor with Graves disease.

This clonotype was observed at least ten times. The rearrangement links TRBV5-6 to TRBJ2-1; TRBD2 is a possible D gene (5 bases). Germline loops: CDR1 SGHDT, CDR2 YYEEEE. Trimming shortened V by 0 bases and J by 11 bases, and 12 bases separated the two germline ends. The CDR3 runs 13 residues. The CDR3 reads CASSLAGGSQQFF. For the CDR3, the DNA is TGTGCCAGCAGCTTGGCAGGAGGAAGCCAGCAGTTCTTC.

This clonotype came up many times. The V and J genes are TRBV19 and TRBJ1-1, with a tentative D call TRBD1 (5 bases). Germline V gene sequence: CDR1 LNHDA, CDR2 SQIVND (reference sequence). The CDR3 extends over 16 amino acids. V lost 3 bases and J lost 5, with 19 bases in between. The CDR3 nucleotides are TGTGCCAGTAGTATGGGGGAGGGAGCGCGTATGACTGAAGCTTTCTTT. It specifies CASSMGEGARMTEAFF.

In this sample, this clonotype turned up many times. The rearrangement uses TRBV24-1 and TRBJ1-5, with D possibly matching TRBD1 (5 bases). CDR1 is KGHDR and CDR2 is SFDVKD in the germline V gene. The CDR3 runs to 11 residues. V dropped 7 bases and J dropped 11 bases, with 11 bases sitting between them. This chain's CDR3 is CATSQGVAQHF. CDR3 in DNA: TGTGCCACCAGCCAGGGTGTGGCCCAGCATTTT.

The sample holds many counts of this clonotype. The chain combines TRBV6-1 with TRBJ1-2; perhaps TRBD1 as D (5 bases). The germline V gene encodes CDR1 MNHNS and CDR2 SASEGT. Deletions cut 5 bases from V and 4 bases from J, with 11 bases between. The CDR3 length is 13 residues. For the CDR3, the DNA is TGTGCCAGCAGTCCCGACAGCTCCTATGGCTACACCTTC. Residues: CASSPDSSYGYTF.

The chain recombines TRBV7-2 with TRBJ2-3, with TRBD2 identical over 9 bases. CDR3 length: 17 residues. CDR1 is SGHTA, CDR2 FQGNSA, per germline. Unmatched junction bases numbered 9, after V lost 1 base and J lost 4 bases. CDR3: CASSLVLAGVVADTQYF. CDR3 bases: TGTGCCAGCAGCTTAGTCTTAGCGGGAGTAGTGGCAGATACGCAGTATTTT. Together with reference TRBV7-2 and TRBJ2-3, the CDR3 gives the full variable domain: GAGVSQSPSNKVTEKGKDVELRCDPISGHTALYWYRQSLGQGLEFLIYFQGNSAPDKSGLPSDRFSAERTGGSVSTLTIQRTQQEDSAVYLCASSLVLAGVVADTQYFGPGTRLTVL.

The rearrangement uses TRBV20-1 and TRBJ2-7; D gene uncertain. CDR3 length equals 11 residues. Germline CDR1 reads DFQATT; CDR2 reads SNEGSKA (reference sequence). The germline V and J ends were trimmed by 1 base and 5 bases, with 6 bases remaining between them. CDR3 loop: CSARAGNEQYF. The CDR3 DNA reads as TGCAGTGCTAGAGCGGGTAACGAGCAGTACTTC.

This clonotype was picked up many times. This rearrangement joins TRBV20-1 to TRBJ2-5, with 8 bases lining up with TRBD1. CDR1 is DFQATT, CDR2 SNEGSKA, per germline (reference sequence). Unmatched junction bases numbered 8, after V lost 3 bases and J lost 5 bases. The CDR3 is 14 residues long. DNA for the CDR3: TGCAGTGCTAGTGGAACAGGGGGAGCGGAGACCCAGTACTTC. This gives the protein CSASGTGGAETQYF.

This clonotype appeared a few times. The chain carries TRBV6-2 or TRBV6-3 and TRBJ2-7; TRBD1 might be the D (7 bases). The V end lost 5 bases, the J end lost 6 bases, and 23 bases lay between the germline ends. The germline V gene encodes CDR1 MNHEY and CDR2 SVGEGT. CDR3 length: 16 amino acids. CDR3 DNA sequence: TGTGCCAGCAGTGGGGGGACAGAACTCCCCTTGAGCGAGCAGTACTTC. This translates into CASSGGTELPLSEQYF.

The V call is TRBV19, the J call TRBJ1-5; maybe TRBD1 (6 bases). The CDR3 consists of 13 residues. CDR1 LNHDA and CDR2 SQIVND come from the germline V gene (reference sequence). V gave up 6 bases and J gave up 1 base, with 7 bases separating them. The CDR3 loop is CASSTGSNQPQHF. CDR3 DNA: TGTGCCAGTAGCACAGGGAGCAATCAGCCCCAGCATTTT.

This clonotype was counted a few times. This chain joins TRBV7-3 and TRBJ2-1, with 7 positions matching TRBD2. The CDR3 contains 14 residues. Trimming at V came to 4 bases and at J to 10 bases, leaving 10 bases not matched to a gene. Germline CDR1 SGHTA, CDR2 FQGTGA. The chain's CDR3 is CASSSGGTPAEQFF. The CDR3, as DNA: TGTGCCAGCAGCTCCGGGGGGACCCCGGCGGAGCAGTTCTTC.

This clonotype was recorded many times. The chain couples TRBV6-5 to TRBJ2-5, with D perhaps TRBD1 or TRBD2 (5 bases each). Germline V gene sequence: CDR1 MNHEY, CDR2 SVGAGI. The length of the CDR3 is 14 residues. Deletions cut 0 bases from V and 5 bases from J, with 10 bases between. The CDR3 protein is CASSYSGVEETQYF. The CDR3, as DNA: TGTGCCAGCAGTTACTCGGGGGTGGAGGAGACCCAGTACTTC.

There are many counts of this clonotype. The chain combines TRBV6-1 with TRBJ2-1; D not certain. V lost 2 bases and J 4 bases, leaving 3 bases between the germline ends. CDR1 MNHNS and CDR2 SASEGT come from the germline V gene. This CDR3 is built from 12 residues. CDR3 DNA: TGTGCCAGCAGTGAACCATACAATGAGCAGTTCTTC. It specifies CASSEPYNEQFF.

This clonotype came up many times. The chain links TRBV12-3 or TRBV12-4 to TRBJ1-2; D is possibly TRBD1 (6 bases). CDR3 size: 13 residues. V lost 6 bases to trimming and J lost 4 bases, with 12 bases between them. CDR3 in amino acids: CASSLDRSYGYTF. The CDR3 nucleotides are TGTGCCAGCAGCCTAGACAGGTCCTATGGCTACACCTTC.

This clonotype was found many times. This chain links TRBV30 with TRBJ2-2; 8 bases map to TRBD2. There are 16 residues in the CDR3. After removal of 7 bases from V and 4 bases from J, the junction contained 14 bases not matched to a gene. The germline V gene has CDR1 GTSNPN and CDR2 SVGIG (reference sequence). DNA for the CDR3: TGTGCCTTATATCGGGGTAGCGGGATAGGCACCGGGGAGCTGTTTTTT. Translating gives CALYRGSGIGTGELFF.

This clonotype was seen a few times. V gene TRBV5-6 combines with J gene TRBJ2-1; 7 bases agree with TRBD2. V was pared by 4 bases and J by 6 bases, with 10 bases of the junction left unmatched. Per the germline V gene, CDR1 is SGHDT and CDR2 is YYEEEE. This CDR3 has 15 amino acids. The CDR3 is CASSPGAGVINEQFF. CDR3 DNA sequence: TGTGCCAGCAGCCCCGGGGCGGGAGTGATCAATGAGCAGTTCTTC.

This clonotype was observed at least ten times. This rearrangement joins TRBV3-1 to TRBJ2-3, with TRBD2 as a possible D gene (6 bases). The CDR3 spans 16 residues. V was shortened by 4 bases and J by 0 bases, with 14 bases between the two germline ends. CDR1 and CDR2 (germline): LGHDT, YNNKEL (reference sequence). CDR3 nucleotide sequence: TGTGCCAGCAGCCTCGCTAGCGTCACTAGCACAGATACGCAGTATTTT. Residues: CASSLASVTSTDTQYF.

V and J are TRBV9 and TRBJ2-5, with D possibly matching TRBD2 (5 bases). Trimming pared 0 bases from V and 1 base from J, leaving 7 bases between. Germline-derived CDR1 and CDR2 are SGDLS and YYNGEE. This CDR3 has 14 residues. CDR3 bases: TGTGCCAGCAGCGTAGCCGGGGTCCAAGAGACCCAGTACTTC. Protein product: CASSVAGVQETQYF.